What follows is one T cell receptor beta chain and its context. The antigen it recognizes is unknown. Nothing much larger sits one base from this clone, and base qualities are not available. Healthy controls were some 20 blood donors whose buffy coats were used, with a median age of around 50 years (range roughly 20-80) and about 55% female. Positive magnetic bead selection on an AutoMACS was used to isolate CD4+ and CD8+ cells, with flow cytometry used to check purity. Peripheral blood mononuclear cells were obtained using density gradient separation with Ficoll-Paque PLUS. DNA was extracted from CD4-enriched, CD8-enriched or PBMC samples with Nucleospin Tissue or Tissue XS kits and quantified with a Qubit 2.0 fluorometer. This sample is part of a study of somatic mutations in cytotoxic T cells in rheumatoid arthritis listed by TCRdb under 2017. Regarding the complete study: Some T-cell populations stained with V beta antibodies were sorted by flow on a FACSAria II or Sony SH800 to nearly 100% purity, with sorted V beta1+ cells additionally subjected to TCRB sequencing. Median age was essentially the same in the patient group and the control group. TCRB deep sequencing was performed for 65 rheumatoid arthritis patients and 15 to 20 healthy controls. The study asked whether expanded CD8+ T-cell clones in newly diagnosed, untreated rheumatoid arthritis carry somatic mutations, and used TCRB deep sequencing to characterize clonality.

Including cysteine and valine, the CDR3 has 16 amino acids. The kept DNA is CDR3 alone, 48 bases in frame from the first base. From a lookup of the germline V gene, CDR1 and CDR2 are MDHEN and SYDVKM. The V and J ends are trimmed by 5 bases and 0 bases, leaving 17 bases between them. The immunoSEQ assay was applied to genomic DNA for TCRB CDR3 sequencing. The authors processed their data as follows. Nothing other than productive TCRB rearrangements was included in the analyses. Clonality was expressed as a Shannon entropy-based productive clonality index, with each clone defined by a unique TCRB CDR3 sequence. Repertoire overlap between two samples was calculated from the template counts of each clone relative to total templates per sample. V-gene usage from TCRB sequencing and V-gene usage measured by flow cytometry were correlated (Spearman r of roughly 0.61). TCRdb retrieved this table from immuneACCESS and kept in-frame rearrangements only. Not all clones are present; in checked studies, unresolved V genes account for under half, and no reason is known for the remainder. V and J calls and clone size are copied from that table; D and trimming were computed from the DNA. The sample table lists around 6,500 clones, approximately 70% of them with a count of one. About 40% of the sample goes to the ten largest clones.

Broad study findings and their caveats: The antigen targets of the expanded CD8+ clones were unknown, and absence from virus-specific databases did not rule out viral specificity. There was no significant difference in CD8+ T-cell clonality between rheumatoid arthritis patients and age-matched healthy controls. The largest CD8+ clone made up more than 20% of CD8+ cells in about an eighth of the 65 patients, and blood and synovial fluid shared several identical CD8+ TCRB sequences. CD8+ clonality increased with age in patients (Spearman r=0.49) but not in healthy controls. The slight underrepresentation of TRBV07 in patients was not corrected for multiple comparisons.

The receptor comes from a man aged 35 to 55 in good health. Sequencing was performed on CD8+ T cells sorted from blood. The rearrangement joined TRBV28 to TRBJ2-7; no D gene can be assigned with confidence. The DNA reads TGTGCCAGCAGTCCACCCCGGGCCGGCCTCTCCTACGAGCAGTACGTC. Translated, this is CASSPPRAGLSYEQYV.